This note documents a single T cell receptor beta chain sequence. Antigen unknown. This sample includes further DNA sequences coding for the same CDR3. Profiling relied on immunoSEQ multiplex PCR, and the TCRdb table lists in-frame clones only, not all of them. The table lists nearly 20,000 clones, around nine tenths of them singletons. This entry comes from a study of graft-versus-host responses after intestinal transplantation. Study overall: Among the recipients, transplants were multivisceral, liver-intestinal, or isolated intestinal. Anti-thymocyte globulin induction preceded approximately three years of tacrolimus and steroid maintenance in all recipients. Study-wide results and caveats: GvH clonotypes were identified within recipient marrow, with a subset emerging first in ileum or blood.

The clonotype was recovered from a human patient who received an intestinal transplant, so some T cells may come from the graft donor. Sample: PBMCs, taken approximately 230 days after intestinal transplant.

CDR3 residues: CASSPTWGQETQYF. CDR3 nucleotides: TGTGCCAGCTCACCAACTTGGGGACAAGAGACCCAGTACTTC. This chain connects TRBV18 to TRBJ2-5; D gene unclear. Between the trimmed V and J ends, which lost 2 bases and 2 bases, there was a span of 9 bases. Germline assignment: CDR1 KGHSH and CDR2 LQKENI. This CDR3 is 14 amino acids long.